This T cell receptor beta chain was documented in a study of T cell responses to AZD1222 COVID-19 vaccine. As regards this clone: Its antigen is unidentified.

Per germline, CDR1 MNHNS and CDR2 SASEGT. The CDR3 totals 16 residues. The V end was cut by 1 base, the J end by 1 base, with 14 bases between. Findings and caveats of the study: Reportedly, nearly half the spike-specific TCRs target unmutated variant regions. The number of AZD1222 recipients seropositive at baseline was only 6 or 7.

Sequencing used immunoSEQ multiplex PCR; TCRdb keeps in-frame clones, though not all of them. The profile shows 70,000 or so clones, 83% of them singletons. The gene calls are TRBV6-1 and TRBJ2-7; possibly TRBD2 for D (6 bases). The input for sequencing was peripheral blood, taken 28 days after the second AZD1222 dose. The clonotype originates from an adult who received the AZD1222 COVID-19 vaccine. Here the CDR3 reads CASSEVGGSLSYEQYF. DNA for the CDR3: TGTGCCAGCAGTGAAGTGGGAGGCTCCTTGTCCTACGAGCAGTACTTC.